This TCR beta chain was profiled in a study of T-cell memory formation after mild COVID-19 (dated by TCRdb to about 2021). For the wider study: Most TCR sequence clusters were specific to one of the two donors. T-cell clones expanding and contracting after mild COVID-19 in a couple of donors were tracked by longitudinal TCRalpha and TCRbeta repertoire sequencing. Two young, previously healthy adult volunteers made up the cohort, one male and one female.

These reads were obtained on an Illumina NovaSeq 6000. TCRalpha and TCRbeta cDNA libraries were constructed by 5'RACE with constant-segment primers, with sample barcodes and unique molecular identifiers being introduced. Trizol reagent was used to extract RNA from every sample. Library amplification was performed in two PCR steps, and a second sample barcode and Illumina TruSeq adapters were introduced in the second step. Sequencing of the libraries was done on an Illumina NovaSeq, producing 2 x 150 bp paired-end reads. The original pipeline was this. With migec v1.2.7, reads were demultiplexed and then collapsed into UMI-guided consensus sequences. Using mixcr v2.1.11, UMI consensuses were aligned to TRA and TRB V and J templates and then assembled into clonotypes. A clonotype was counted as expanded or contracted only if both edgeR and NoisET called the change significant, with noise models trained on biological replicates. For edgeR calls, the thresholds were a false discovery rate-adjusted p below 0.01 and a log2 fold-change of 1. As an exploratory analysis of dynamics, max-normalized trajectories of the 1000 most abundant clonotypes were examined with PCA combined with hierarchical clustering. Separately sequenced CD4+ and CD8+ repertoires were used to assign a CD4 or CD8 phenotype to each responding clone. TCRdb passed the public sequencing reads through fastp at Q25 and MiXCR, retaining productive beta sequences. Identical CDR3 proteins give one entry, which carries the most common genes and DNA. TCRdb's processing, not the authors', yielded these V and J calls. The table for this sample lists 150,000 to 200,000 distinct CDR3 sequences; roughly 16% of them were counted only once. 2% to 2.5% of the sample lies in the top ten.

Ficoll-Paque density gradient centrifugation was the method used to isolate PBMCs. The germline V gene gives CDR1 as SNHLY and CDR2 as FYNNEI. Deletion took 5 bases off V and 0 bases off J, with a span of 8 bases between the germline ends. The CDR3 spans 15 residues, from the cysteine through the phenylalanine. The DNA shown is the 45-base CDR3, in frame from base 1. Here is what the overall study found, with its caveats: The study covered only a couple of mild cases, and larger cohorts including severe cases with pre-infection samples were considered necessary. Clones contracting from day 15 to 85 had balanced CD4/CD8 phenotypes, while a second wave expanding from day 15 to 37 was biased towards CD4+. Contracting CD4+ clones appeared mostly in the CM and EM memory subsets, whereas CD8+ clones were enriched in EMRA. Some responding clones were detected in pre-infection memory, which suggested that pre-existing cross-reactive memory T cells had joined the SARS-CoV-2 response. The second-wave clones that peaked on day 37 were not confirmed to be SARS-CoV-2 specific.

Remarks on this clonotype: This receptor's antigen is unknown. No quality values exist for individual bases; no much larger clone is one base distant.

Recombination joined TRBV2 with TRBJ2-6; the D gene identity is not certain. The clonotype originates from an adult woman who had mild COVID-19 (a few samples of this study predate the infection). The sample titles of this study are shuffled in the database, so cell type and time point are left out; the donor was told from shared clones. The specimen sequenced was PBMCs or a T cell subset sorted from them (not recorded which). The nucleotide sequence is TGTGCCAGCAGTCTCTTAGACTCTGGGGCCAACGTCCTGACTTTC. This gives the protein CASSLLDSGANVLTF.